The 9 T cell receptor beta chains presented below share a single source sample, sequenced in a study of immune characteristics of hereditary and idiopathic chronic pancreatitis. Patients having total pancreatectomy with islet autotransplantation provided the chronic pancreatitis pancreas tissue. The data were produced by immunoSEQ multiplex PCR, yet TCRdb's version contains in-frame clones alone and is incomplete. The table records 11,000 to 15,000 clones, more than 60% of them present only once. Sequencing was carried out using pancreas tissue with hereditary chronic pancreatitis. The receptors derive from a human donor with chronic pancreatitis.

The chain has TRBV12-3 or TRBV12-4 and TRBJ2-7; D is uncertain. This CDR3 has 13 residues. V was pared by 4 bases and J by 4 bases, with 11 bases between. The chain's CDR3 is CASSYRRDYEQYF. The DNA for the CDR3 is TGTGCCAGCAGTTACCGACGAGATTACGAGCAGTACTTC.

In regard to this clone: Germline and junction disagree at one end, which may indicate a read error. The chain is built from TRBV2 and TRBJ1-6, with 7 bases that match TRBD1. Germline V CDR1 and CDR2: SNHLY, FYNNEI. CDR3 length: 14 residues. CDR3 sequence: CASSVEQGYSPLHF. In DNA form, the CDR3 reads TGTGCCAGCAGTGTTGAACAGGGGTATTCCCCCCTCCACTTT.

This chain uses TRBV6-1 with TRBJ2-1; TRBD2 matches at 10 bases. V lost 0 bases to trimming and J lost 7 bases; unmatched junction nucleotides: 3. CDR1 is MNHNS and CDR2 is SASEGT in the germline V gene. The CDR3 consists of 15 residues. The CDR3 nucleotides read TGTGCCAGCAGTGAAGCGATAGCGGGAGGAAATGAGCAGTTCTTC. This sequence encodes CASSEAIAGGNEQFF.

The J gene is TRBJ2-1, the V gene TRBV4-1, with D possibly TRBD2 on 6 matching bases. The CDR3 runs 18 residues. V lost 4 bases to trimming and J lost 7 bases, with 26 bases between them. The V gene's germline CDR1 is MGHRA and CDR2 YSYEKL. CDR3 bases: TGCGCCAGCAGCCCCGGGACTCCCGATACCTCACAAGGGAATGAGCAGTTCTTC. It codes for CASSPGTPDTSQGNEQFF.

The CDR3 sequence is CASSQGQLYEQYF. In DNA, the CDR3 is TGTGCCAGCAGCCAGGGACAGCTCTACGAGCAGTACTTC. J is TRBJ2-7 and V is TRBV9; TRBD1 agrees at 7 bases. This CDR3 has 13 amino acids. The ends lost 4 bases at V and 3 bases at J; junction bases unmatched: 4. CDR1 is SGDLS, CDR2 YYNGEE, per germline.

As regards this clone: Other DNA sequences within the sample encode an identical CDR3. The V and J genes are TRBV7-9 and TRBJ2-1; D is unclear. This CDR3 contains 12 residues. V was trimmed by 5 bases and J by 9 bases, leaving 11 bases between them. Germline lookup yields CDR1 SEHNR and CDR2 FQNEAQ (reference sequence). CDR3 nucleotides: TGTGCCAGCAGCCGGCTGGGTCGTGAGCAGTTCTTC. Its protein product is CASSRLGREQFF.

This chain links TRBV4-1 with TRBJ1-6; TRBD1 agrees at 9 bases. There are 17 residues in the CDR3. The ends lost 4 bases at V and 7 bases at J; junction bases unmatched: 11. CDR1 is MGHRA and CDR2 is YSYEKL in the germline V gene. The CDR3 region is CASSREPNGQGNSPLHF. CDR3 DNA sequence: TGCGCCAGCAGCCGAGAACCCAATGGACAGGGGAATTCACCCCTCCACTTT.

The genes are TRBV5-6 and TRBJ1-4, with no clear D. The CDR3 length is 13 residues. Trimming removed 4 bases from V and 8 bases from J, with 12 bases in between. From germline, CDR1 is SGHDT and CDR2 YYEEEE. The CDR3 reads CASSLTLGEKLFF. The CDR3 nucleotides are TGTGCCAGCAGCCTAACCTTGGGGGAAAAACTGTTTTTT.

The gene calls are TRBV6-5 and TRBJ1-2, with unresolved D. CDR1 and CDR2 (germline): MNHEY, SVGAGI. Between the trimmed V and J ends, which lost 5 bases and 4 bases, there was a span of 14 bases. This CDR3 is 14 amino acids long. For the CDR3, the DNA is TGTGCCAGCAGTATGGGAGCCGTGGTCTATGGCTACACCTTC. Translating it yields CASSMGAVVYGYTF.